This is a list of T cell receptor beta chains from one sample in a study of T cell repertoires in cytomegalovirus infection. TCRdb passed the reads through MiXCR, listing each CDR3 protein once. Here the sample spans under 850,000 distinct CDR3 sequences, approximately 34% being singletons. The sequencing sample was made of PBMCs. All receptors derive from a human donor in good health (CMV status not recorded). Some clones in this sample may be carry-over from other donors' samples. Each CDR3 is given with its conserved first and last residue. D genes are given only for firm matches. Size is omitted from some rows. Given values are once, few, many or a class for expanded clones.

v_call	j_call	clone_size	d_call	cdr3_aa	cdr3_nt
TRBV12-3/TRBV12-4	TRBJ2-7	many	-	CASSTFGGPGGEQYF	TGTGCCAGCAGCACCTTCGGGGGGCCCGGGGGCGAGCAGTACTTC
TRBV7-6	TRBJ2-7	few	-	CASSSSRGGPLEQYF	TGTGCCAGCAGCAGTTCCAGGGGGGGCCCGCTCGAGCAGTACTTC
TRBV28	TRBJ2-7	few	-	CASSLVQEAHTSVYEQYF	TGTGCCAGCAGTTTGGTTCAGGAGGCTCATACGTCAGTCTACGAGCAGTACTTC
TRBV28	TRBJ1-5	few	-	CASSWTNQPQHF	TGTGCCAGCAGTTGGACCAATCAGCCCCAGCATTTT
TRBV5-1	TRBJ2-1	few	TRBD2	CASSSLAGEAYNEQFF	TGCGCCAGCAGCTCCCTAGCGGGAGAAGCCTACAATGAGCAGTTCTTC
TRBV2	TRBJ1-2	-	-	CASSEARRAPHYGYTF	TGTGCCAGCAGTGAAGCGCGAAGGGCTCCACACTATGGCTACACCTTC
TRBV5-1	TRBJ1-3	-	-	CASSLSSGANSGNTIYF	TGCGCCAGCAGCTTGTCGTCAGGGGCCAACTCTGGAAACACCATATATTTT
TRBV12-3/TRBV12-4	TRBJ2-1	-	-	CASSLYSRVTGDEQFF	TGTGCCAGCAGTTTATACTCGAGGGTCACTGGGGATGAGCAGTTCTTC
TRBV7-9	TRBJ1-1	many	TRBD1	CASRSTGTVNTEAFF	TGTGCCAGCAGATCTACCGGGACAGTCAACACTGAAGCTTTCTTT
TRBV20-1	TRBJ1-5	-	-	CSARDHRLSNQPQHF	TGCAGTGCTAGAGATCACCGGCTTAGCAATCAGCCCCAGCATTTT
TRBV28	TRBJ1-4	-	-	CASSFLGSTNEKLFF	TGTGCCAGCAGTTTTTTAGGCTCAACTAATGAAAAACTGTTTTTT
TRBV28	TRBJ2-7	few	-	CASSSGSVTFYEQYF	TGTGCCAGCAGTTCCGGATCGGTGACTTTCTACGAGCAGTACTTC
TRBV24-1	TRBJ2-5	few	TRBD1	CATSSVAPTGNPETQYF	TGTGCCACCAGTTCGGTAGCGCCGACAGGGAATCCGGAGACCCAGTACTTC
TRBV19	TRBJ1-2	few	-	CASSIEASYGYTF	TGTGCCAGTAGTATCGAGGCCAGCTATGGCTACACCTTC
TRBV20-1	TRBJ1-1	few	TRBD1	CSARDGQGYTEAFF	TGCAGTGCTAGAGATGGACAGGGATACACTGAAGCTTTCTTT
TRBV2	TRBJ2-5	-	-	CASNAPFRTDPKETQYF	TGTGCCAGCAATGCACCCTTCAGGACAGATCCTAAAGAGACCCAGTACTTC